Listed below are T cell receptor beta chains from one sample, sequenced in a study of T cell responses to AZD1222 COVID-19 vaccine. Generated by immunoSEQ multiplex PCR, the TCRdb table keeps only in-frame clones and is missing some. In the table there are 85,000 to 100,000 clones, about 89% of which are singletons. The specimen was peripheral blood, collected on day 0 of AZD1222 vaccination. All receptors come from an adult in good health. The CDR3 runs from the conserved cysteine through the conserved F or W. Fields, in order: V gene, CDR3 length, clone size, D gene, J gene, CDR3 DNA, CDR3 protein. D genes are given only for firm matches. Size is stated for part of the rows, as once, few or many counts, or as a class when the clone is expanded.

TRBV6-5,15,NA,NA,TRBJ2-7,TGTGCCAGCAGGACCCCGGGATCTAGGTTCTACGAGCAGTACTTC,CASRTPGSRFYEQYF
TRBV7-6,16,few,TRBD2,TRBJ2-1,TGTGCCAGCAGCTTATGGGTAGCGGGGGGAGTCAATGAGCAGTTCTTC,CASSLWVAGGVNEQFF
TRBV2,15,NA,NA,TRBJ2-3,TGTGCCAGCAGTGAAGCTTGGGGATCTGCAGATACGCAGTATTTT,CASSEAWGSADTQYF
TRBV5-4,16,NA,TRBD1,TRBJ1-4,TGTGCCAGCAGCGTGGACAGGGTCGCAACTAATGAAAAACTGTTTTTT,CASSVDRVATNEKLFF
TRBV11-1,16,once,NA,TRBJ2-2,TGTGCCAGCAGCCCCGAGGGCCCCGCGAACACCGGGGAGCTGTTTTTT,CASSPEGPANTGELFF
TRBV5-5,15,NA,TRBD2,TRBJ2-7,TGTGCCAGCAGCTTGGGACTAGCGGGGATCAACGAGCAGTACTTC,CASSLGLAGINEQYF
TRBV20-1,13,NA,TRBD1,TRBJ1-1,TGCAGTGCTAGTAACAGGGGGCTCACTGAAGCTTTCTTT,CSASNRGLTEAFF
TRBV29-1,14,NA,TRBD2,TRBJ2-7,TGCAGCGTTGAGGAAGGCGGGGGGCGCTTCGAGCAGTACTTC,CSVEEGGGRFEQYF
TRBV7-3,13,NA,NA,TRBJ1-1,TGTGCCAGCAGCTTTGACAGTTGGACTGAAGCTTTCTTT,CASSFDSWTEAFF
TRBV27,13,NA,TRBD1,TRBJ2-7,TGTGCCAGCACCGGGACAGGGAGCTACGAGCAGTACTTC,CASTGTGSYEQYF
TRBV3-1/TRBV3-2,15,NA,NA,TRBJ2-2,TGTGCCAGCAGCCAAGATTGGTCGGACACCGGGGAGCTGTTTTTT,CASSQDWSDTGELFF
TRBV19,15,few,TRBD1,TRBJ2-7,TGTGCCAGTAGTACCCCTGGACAGGGGGTTGACGAGCAGTACTTC,CASSTPGQGVDEQYF
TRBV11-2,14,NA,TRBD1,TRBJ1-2,TGTGCCAGAAAAACCCGGGACAGACTCTATGGCTACACCTTC,CARKTRDRLYGYTF
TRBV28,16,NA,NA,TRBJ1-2,TGTGCCAGCAGTCCCCACTCCGGGGCGATGGGTTATGGCTACACCTTC,CASSPHSGAMGYGYTF
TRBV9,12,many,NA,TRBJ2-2,TGTGCCAGCAGCGTAATGGCCGGGGAGCTGTTTTTT,CASSVMAGELFF
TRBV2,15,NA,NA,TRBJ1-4,TGTGCCAGCACGGGAGATGGCGGCCGCGGGGAAAAACTGTTTTTT,CASTGDGGRGEKLFF
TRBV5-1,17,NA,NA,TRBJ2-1,TGCGCCAGCAGCATGCCCAGACTGGAGAGCTCCTACAATGAGCAGTTCTTC,CASSMPRLESSYNEQFF
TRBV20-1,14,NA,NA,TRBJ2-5,TGCAGTGCTAGTAGAGAGTCAGTTCAAGAGACCCAGTACTTC,CSASRESVQETQYF
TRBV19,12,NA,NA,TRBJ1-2,TGTGCCAGTAGTATCCCCCCCCGGAGCTACACCTTC,CASSIPPRSYTF
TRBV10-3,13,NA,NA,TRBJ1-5,TGTGCCATCAGAGACGGTGCCAATCAGCCCCAGCATTTT,CAIRDGANQPQHF
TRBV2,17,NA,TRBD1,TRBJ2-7,TGTGCCAGCAGTGAGGCCAGGGGGCTTCAAACTTCCTACGAGCAGTACTTC,CASSEARGLQTSYEQYF
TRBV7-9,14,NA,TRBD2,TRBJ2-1,TGTGCCAGCAGCCTAGAGCGGGGGGTGAATGAGCAGTTCTTC,CASSLERGVNEQFF
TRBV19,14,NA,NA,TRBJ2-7,TGTGCCAGTAGTATAGGGGGCCTCTCCTACGAGCAGTACTTC,CASSIGGLSYEQYF
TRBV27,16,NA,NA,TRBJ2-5,TGTGCCAGCAGTCCGTATAGGGCTGGATCTGGGGAGACCCAGTACTTC,CASSPYRAGSGETQYF